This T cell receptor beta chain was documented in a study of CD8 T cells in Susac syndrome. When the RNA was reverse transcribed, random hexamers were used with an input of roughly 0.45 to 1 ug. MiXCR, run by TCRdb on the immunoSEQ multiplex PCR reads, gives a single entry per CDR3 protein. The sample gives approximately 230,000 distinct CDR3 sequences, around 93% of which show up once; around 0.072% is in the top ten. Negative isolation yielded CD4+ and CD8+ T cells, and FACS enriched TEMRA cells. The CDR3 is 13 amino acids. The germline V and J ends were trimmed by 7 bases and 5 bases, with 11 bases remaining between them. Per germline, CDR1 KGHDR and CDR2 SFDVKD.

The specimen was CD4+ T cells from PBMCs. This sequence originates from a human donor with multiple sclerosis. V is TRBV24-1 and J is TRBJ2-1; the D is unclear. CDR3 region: CATSVIGNNEQFF. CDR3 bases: TGTGCCACCAGCGTCATTGGAAACAATGAGCAGTTCTTC.